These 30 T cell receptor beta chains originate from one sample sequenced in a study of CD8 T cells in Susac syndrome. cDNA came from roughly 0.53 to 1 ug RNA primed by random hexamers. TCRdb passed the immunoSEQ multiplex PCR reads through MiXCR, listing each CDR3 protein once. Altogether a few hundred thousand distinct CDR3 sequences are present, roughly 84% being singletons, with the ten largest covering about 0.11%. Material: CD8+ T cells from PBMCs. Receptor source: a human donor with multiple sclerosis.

CDR3 region: CASSQRGTAYEQYF. Written as DNA, the CDR3 is TGCGCCAGCAGCCAGCGAGGGACAGCCTACGAGCAGTACTTC. The V and J genes are TRBV4-1 and TRBJ2-7; 7 bases fit TRBD1. Germline lookup yields CDR1 MGHRA and CDR2 YSYEKL. V was clipped by 3 bases and J by 2 bases; unmatched bases: 4. The CDR3 runs to 14 residues.

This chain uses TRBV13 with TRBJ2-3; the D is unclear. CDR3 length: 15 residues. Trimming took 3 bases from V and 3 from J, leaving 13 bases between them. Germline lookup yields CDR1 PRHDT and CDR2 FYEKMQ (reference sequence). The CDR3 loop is CASSFLPKTTDTQYF. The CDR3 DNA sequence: TGTGCCAGCAGCTTCCTACCAAAGACGACAGATACGCAGTATTTT.

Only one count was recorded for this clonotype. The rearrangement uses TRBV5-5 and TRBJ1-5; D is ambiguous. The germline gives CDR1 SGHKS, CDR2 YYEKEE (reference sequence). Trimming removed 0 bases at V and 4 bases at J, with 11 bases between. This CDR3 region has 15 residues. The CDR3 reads CASSLEGGKNQPQHF. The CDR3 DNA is TGTGCCAGCAGCTTGGAGGGTGGGAAGAATCAGCCCCAGCATTTT.

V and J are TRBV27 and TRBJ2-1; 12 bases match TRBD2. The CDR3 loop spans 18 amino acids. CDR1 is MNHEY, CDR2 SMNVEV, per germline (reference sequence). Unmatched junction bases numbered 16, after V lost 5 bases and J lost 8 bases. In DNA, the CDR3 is TGTGCCAGCAGTATCCTCCCATCTAGCGGGAGGGTGGGGTATGAGCAGTTCTTC. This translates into CASSILPSSGRVGYEQFF.

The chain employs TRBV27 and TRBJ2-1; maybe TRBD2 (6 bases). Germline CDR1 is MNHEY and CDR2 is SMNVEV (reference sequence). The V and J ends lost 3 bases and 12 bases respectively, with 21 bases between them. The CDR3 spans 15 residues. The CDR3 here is CASSFSRTDVGGQFF. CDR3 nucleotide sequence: TGTGCCAGCAGTTTTAGTCGGACCGACGTCGGGGGGCAGTTCTTC.

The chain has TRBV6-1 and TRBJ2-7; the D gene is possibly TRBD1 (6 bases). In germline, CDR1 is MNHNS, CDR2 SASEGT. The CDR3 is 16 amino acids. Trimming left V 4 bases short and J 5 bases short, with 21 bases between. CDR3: CASSALLQGSEDEQYF. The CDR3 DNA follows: TGTGCCAGCAGTGCTCTCTTGCAGGGGAGTGAGGACGAGCAGTACTTC.

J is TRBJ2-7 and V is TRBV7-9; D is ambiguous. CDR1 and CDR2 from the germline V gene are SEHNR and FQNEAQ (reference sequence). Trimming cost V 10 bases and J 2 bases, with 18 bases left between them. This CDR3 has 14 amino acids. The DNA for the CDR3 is TGTGCCACCATTTTTATTCAGGAAACCTACGAGCAGTACTTC. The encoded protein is CATIFIQETYEQYF.

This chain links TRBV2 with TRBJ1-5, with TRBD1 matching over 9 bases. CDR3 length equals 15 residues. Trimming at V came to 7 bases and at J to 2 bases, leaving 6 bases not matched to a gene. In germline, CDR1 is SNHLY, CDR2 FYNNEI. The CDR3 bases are TGTGCCAGCACCGGGACAGGGATAGGCAATCAGCCCCAGCATTTT. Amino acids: CASTGTGIGNQPQHF. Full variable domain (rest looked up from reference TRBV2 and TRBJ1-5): EPEVTQTPSHQVTQMGQEVILRCVPISNHLYFYWYRQILGQKVEFLVSFYNNEISEKSEIFDDQFSVERPDGSNFTLKIRSTKLEDSAMYFCASTGTGIGNQPQHFGDGTRLSIL.

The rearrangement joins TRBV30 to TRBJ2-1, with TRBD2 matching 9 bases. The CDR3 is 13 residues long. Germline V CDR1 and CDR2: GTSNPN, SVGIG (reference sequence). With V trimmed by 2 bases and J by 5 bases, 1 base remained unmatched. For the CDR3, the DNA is TGTGCCTGGAGTAGCGGGAGGCACAATGAGCAGTTCTTC. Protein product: CAWSSGRHNEQFF.

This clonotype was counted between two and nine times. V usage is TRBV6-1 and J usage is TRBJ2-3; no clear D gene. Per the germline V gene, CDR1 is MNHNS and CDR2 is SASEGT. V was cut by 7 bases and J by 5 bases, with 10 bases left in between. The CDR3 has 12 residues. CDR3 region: CASTNRLDTQYF. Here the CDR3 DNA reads TGTGCCAGCACCAACCGCCTAGATACGCAGTATTTT.

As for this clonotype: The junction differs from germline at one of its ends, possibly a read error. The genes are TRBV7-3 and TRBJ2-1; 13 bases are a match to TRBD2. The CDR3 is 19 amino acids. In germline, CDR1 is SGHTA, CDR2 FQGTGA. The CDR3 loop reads CASNLEGGLAGRYGNEQFF. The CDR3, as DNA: TGTGCCAGCAACTTAGAAGGGGGACTAGCGGGACGGTACGGGAATGAGCAGTTCTTC.

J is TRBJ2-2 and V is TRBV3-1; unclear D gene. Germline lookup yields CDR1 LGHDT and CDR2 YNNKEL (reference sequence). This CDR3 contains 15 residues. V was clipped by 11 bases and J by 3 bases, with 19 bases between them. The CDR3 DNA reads TGTGCCGGAAGAATTGGGTGTAGGGACACCGGGGAGCTGTTTTTT. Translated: CAGRIGCRDTGELFF.

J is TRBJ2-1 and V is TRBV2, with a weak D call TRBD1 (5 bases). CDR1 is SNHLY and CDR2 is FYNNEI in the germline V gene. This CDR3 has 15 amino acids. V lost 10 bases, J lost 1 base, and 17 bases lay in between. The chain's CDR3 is CANLGASGSYNEQFF. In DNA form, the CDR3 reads TGTGCCAACTTAGGGGCCTCGGGTTCCTACAATGAGCAGTTCTTC.

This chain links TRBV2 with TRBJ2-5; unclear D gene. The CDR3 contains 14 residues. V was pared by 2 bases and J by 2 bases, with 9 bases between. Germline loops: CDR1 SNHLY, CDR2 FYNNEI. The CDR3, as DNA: TGTGCCAGCAGTGAAATCGCAGTTCAAGAGACCCAGTACTTC. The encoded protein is CASSEIAVQETQYF.

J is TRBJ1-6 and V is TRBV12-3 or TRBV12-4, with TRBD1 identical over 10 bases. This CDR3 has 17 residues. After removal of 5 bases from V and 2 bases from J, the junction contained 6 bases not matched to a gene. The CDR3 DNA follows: TGTGCCAGCAGTGGGGGGACAGGGGAGACCTATAATTCACCCCTCCACTTT. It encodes CASSGGTGETYNSPLHF.

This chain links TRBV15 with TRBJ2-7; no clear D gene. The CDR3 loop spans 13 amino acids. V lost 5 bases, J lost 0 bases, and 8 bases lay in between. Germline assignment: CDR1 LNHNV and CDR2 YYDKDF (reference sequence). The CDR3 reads CATSAQASYEQYF. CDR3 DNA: TGTGCCACCAGCGCGCAGGCCTCCTACGAGCAGTACTTC.

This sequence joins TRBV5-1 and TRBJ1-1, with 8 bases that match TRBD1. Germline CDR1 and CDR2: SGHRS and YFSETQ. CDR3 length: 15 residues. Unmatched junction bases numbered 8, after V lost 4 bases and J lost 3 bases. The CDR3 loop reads CASSPSKQGDTEAFF. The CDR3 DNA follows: TGCGCCAGCAGCCCGAGTAAACAGGGGGACACTGAAGCTTTCTTT.

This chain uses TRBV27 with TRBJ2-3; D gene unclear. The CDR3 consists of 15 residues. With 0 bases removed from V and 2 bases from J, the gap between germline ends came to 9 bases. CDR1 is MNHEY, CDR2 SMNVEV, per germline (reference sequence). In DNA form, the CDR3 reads TGTGCCAGCAGTTTATCCCGGACCGCCACAGATACGCAGTATTTT. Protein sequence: CASSLSRTATDTQYF.

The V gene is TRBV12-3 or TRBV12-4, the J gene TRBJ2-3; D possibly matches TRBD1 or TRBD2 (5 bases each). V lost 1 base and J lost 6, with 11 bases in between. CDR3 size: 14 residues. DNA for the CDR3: TGTGCCAGCAGTTTAGGAGGGGCGCTGGATACGCAGTATTTT. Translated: CASSLGGALDTQYF.

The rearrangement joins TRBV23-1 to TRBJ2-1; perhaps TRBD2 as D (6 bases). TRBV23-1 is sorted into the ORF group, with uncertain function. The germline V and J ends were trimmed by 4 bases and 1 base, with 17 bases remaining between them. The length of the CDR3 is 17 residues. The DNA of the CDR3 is TGCGCCAGCAGTCCTCGGGGAGGCCGCGATTCCTACAATGAGCAGTTCTTC. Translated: CASSPRGGRDSYNEQFF.

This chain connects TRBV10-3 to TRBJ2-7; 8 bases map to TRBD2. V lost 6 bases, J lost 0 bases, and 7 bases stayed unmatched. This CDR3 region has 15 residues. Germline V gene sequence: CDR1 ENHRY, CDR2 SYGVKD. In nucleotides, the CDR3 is TGTGCCATCAGCGGCGGGGGGCCTAGCTCCTACGAGCAGTACTTC. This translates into CAISGGGPSSYEQYF.

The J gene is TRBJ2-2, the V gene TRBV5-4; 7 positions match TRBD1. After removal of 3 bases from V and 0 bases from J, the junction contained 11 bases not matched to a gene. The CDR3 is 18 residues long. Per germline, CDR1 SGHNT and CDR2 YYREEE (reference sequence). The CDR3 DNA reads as TGTGCCAGCAGCTCAATCGGGACAGATCGTTCGAACACCGGGGAGCTGTTTTTT. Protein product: CASSSIGTDRSNTGELFF.

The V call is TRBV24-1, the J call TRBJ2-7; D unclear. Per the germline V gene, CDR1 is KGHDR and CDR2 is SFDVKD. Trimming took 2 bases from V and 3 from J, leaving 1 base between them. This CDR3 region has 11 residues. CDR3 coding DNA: TGTGCCACCAGTGATTACTACGAGCAGTACTTC. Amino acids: CATSDYYEQYF.

DNA for the CDR3: TGCAGTGCTAGAGATCGGCAGGGACACCCCATAATCTACGAGCAGTACTTC. This sequence encodes CSARDRQGHPIIYEQYF. V is TRBV20-1 and J is TRBJ2-7, with D possibly matching TRBD1 (6 bases). The CDR3 is 17 amino acids. Germline V gives CDR1 DFQATT, CDR2 SNEGSKA (reference sequence). V dropped 0 bases and J dropped 3 bases, with 21 bases sitting between them.

The CDR3 reads CASSLAGTLGGYTF. CDR3 DNA: TGTGCCAGTAGTCTAGCCGGGACACTTGGTGGCTACACCTTC. The chain links TRBV19 to TRBJ1-2; possibly TRBD1 for D (6 bases). With 5 bases removed from V and 7 bases from J, the gap between germline ends came to 17 bases. CDR1 is LNHDA, CDR2 SQIVND, per germline (reference sequence). The CDR3 has 14 amino acids.

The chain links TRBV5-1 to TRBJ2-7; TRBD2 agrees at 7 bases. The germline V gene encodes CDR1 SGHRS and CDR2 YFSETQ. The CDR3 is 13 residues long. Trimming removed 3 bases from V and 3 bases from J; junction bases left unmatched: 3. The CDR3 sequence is CASSWVAGYEQYF. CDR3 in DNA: TGCGCCAGCAGCTGGGTAGCGGGCTACGAGCAGTACTTC.

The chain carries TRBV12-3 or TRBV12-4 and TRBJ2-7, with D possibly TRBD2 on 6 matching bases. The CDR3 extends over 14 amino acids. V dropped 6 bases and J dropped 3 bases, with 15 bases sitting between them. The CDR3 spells CASSLRSSDYEQYF. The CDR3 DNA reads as TGTGCCAGCAGCCTTAGGTCTAGCGACTACGAGCAGTACTTC.

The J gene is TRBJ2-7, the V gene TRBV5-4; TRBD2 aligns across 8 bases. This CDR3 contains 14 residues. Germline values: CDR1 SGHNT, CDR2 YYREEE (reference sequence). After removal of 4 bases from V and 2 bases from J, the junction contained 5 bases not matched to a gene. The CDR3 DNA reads TGTGCCAGCAGCCCTAGCGGGTCTGCCTACGAGCAGTACTTC. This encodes CASSPSGSAYEQYF.

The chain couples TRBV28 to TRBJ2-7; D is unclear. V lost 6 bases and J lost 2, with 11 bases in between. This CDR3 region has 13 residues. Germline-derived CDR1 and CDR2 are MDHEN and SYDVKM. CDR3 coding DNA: TGTGCCAGCAGCTCTACTCCGGCCTACGAGCAGTACTTC. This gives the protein CASSSTPAYEQYF. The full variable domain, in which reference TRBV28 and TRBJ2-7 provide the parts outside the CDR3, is DVKVTQSSRYLVKRTGEKVFLECVQDMDHENMFWYRQDPGLGLRLIYFSYDVKMKEKGDIPEGYSVSREKKERFSLILESASTNQTSMYLCASSSTPAYEQYFGPGTRLTVT.

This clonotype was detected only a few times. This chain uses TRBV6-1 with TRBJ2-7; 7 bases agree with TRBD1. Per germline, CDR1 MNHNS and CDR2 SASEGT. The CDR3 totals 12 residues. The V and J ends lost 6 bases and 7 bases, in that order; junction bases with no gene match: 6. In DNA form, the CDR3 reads TGTGCCAGCAGCCGGACAGGTCAAGAGCAGTACTTC. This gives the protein CASSRTGQEQYF.